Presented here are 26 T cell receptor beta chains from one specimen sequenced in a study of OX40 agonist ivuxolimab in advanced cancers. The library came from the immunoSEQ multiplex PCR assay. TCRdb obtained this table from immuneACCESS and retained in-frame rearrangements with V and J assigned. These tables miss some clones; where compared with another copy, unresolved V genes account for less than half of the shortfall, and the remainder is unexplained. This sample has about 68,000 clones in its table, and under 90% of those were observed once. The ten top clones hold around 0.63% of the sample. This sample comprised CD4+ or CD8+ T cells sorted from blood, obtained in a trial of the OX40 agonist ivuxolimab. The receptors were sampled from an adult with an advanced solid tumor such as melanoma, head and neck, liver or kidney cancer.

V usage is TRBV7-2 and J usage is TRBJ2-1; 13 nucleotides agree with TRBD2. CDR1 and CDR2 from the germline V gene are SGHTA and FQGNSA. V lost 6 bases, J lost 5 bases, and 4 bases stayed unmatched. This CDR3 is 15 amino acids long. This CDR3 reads CASRLTSGGDNEQFF. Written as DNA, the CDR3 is TGTGCCAGCAGACTCACTAGCGGGGGGGACAATGAGCAGTTCTTC.

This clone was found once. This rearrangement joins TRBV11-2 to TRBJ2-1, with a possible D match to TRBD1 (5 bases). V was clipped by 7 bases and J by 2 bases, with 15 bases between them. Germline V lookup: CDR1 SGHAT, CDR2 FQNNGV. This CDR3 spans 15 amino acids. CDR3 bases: TGTGCCAGCACCCGGACACCTTTTACCTACAATGAGCAGTTCTTC. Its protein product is CASTRTPFTYNEQFF.

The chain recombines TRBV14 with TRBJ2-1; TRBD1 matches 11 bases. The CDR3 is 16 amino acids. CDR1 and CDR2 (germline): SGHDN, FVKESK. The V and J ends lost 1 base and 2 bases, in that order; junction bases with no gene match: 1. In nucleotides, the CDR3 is TGTGCCAGCAGCCAAGGGACAGGGGGCACCTACAATGAGCAGTTCTTC. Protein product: CASSQGTGGTYNEQFF.

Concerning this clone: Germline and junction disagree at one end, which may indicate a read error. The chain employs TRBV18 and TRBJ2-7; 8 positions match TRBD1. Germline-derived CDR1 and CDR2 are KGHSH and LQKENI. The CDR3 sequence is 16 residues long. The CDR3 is CVSSPPKDRARHEQYF. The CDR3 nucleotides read TGTGTCAGCTCACCACCAAAGGACAGGGCACGCCACGAGCAGTACTTC.

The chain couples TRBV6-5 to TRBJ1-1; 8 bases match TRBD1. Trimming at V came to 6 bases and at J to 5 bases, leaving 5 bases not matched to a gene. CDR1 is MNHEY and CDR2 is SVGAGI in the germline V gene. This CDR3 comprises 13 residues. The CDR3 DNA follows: TGTGCCAGCAGGGACACAGGGGGTACTGAAGCTTTCTTT. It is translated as CASRDTGGTEAFF.

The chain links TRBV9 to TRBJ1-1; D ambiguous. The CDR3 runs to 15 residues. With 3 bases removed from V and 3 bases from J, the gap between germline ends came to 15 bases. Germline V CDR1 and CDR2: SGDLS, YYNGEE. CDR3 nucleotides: TGTGCCAGCAGCGCCCCCGGTGTCCCGGACACTGAAGCTTTCTTT. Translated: CASSAPGVPDTEAFF.

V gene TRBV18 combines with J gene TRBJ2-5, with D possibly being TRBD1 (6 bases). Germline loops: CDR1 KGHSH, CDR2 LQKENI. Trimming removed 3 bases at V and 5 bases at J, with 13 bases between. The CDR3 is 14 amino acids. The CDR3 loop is CASSPGSGVETQYF. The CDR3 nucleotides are TGTGCCAGCTCACCTGGATCAGGGGTCGAGACCCAGTACTTC. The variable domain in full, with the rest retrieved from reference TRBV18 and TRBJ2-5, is NAGVMQNPRHLVRRRGQEARLRCSPMKGHSHVYWYRQLPEEGLKFMVYLQKENIIDESGMPKERFSAEFPKEGPSILRIQQVVRGDSAAYFCASSPGSGVETQYFGPGTRLLVL.

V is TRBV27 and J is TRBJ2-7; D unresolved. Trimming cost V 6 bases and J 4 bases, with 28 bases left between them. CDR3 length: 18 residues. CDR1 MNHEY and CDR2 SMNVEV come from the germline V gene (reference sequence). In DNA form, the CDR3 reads TGTGCCAGCAGCGAACTCCCCTCTTCACCACGTAGGTCTTACGAGCAGTACTTC. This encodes CASSELPSSPRRSYEQYF.

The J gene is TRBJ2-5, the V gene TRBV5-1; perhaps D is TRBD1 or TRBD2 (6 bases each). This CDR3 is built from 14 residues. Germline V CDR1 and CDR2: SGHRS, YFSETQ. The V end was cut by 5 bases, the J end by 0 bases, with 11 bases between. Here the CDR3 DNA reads TGCGCCAGCAGGGGGGGCTTGAACCAAGAGACCCAGTACTTC. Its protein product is CASRGGLNQETQYF.

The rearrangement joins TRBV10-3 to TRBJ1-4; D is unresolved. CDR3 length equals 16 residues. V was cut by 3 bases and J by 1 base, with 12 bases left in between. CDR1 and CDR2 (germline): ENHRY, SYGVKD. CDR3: CAISDEGSGTNEKLFF. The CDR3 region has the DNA TGTGCCATCAGTGACGAGGGAAGCGGAACTAATGAAAAACTGTTTTTT.

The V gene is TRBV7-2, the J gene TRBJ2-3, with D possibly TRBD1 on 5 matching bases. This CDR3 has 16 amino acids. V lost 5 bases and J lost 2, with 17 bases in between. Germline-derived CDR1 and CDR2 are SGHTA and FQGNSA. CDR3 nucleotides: TGTGCCAGCAGCCCCAGGGTCATGACTTCCACAGATACGCAGTATTTT. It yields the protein CASSPRVMTSTDTQYF.

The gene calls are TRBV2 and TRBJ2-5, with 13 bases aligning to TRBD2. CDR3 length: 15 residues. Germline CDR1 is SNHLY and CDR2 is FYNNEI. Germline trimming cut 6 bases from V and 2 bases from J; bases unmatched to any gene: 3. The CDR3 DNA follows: TGTGCCAGCAGGCGGGGACTAGCGGGGCAAGAGACCCAGTACTTC. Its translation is CASRRGLAGQETQYF.

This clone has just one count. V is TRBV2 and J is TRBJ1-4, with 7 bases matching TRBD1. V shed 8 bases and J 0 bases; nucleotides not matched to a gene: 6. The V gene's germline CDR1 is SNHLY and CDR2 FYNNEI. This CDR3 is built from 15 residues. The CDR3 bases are TGTGCCAGCTTGGGACAGATTGCAACTAATGAAAAACTGTTTTTT. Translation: CASLGQIATNEKLFF.

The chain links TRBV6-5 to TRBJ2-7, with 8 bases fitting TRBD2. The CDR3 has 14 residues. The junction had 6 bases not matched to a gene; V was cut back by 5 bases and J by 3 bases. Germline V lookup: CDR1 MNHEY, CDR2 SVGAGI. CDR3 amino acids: CASSISGIRYEQYF. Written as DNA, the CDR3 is TGTGCCAGCAGTATTAGCGGGATCCGCTACGAGCAGTACTTC.

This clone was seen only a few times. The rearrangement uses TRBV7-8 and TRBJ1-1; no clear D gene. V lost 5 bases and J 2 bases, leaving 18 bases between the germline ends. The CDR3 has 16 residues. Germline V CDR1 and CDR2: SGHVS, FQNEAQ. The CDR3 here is CASSPTIATVNTEAFF. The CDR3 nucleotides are TGTGCCAGCAGCCCAACAATAGCCACGGTAAACACTGAAGCTTTCTTT. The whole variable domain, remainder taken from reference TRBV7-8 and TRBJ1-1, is GAGVSQSPRYKVAKRGQDVALRCDPISGHVSLFWYQQALGQGPEFLTYFQNEAQLDKSGLPSDRFFAERPEGSVSTLKIQRTQQEDSAVYLCASSPTIATVNTEAFFGQGTRLTVV.

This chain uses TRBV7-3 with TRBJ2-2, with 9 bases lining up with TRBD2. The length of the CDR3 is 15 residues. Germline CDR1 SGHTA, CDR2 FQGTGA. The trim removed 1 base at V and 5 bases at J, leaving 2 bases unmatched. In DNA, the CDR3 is TGTGCCAGCAGCTTAATAACTAGCGGGACCGGGGAGCTGTTTTTT. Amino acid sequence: CASSLITSGTGELFF.

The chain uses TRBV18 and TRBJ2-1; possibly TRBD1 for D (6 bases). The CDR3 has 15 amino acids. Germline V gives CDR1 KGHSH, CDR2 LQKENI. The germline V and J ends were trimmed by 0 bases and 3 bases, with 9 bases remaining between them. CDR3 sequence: CASSPPGTNYNEQFF. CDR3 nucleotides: TGTGCCAGCTCACCACCCGGGACAAACTACAATGAGCAGTTCTTC. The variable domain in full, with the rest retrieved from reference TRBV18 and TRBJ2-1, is NAGVMQNPRHLVRRRGQEARLRCSPMKGHSHVYWYRQLPEEGLKFMVYLQKENIIDESGMPKERFSAEFPKEGPSILRIQQVVRGDSAAYFCASSPPGTNYNEQFFGPGTRLTVL.

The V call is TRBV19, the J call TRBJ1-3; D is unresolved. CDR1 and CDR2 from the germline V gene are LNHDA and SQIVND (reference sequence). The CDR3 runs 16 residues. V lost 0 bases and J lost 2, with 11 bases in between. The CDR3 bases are TGTGCCAGTAGTATAGATAAAGGAGTTCCTGGAAACACCATATATTTT. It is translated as CASSIDKGVPGNTIYF. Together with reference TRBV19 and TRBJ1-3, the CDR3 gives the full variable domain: DGGITQSPKYLFRKEGQNVTLSCEQNLNHDAMYWYRQDPGQGLRLIYYSQIVNDFQKGDIAEGYSVSREKKESFPLTVTSAQKNPTAFYLCASSIDKGVPGNTIYFGEGSWLTVV.

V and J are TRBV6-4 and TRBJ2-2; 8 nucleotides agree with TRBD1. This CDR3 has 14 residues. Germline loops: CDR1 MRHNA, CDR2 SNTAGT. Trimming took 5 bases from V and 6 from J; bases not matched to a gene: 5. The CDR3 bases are TGTGCCAGCAGTCTACAGGGGGTATCCGGGGAGCTGTTTTTT. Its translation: CASSLQGVSGELFF.

CDR3 protein: CAWRLGMSSGNTIYF. The CDR3 DNA is TGTGCCTGGCGGCTGGGGATGAGCTCTGGAAACACCATATATTTT. The chain recombines TRBV27 with TRBJ1-3; the D is unclear. Germline CDR1 MNHEY, CDR2 SMNVEV (reference sequence). There are 15 residues in the CDR3. Trimming removed 11 bases at V and 0 bases at J, with 17 bases between.

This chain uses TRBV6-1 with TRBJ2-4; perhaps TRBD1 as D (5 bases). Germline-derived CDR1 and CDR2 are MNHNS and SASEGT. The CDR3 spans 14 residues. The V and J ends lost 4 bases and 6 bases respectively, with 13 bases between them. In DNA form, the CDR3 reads TGTGCCAGCAGTGCCCCGACAGCCTCAAACATTCAGTACTTC. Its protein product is CASSAPTASNIQYF.

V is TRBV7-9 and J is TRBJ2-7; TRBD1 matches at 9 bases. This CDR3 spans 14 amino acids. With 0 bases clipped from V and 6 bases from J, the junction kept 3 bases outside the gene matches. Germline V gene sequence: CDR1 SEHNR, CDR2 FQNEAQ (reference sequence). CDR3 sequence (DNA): TGTGCCAGCAGCTTAGCGGGACAGGGATTCGAGCAGTACTTC. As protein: CASSLAGQGFEQYF.

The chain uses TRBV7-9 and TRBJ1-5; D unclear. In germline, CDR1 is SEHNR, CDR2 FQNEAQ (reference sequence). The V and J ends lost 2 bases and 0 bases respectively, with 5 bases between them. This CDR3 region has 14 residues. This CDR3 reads CASSLSPSNQPQHF. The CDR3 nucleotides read TGTGCCAGCAGCTTATCCCCTAGCAATCAGCCCCAGCATTTT.

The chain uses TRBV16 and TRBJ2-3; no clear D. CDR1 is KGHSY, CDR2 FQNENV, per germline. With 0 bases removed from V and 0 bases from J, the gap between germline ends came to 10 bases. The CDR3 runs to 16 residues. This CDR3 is CASSQSGGFSTDTQYF. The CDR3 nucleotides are TGTGCCAGCAGCCAATCGGGCGGATTCAGCACAGATACGCAGTATTTT.

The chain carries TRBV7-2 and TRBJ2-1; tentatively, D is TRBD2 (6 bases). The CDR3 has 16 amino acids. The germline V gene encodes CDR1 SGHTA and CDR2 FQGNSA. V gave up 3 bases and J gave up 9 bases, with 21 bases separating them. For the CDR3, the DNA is TGTGCCAGCAGCTTTTTGGTTGGCGGGGTCAGCGGTGAGCAGTTCTTC. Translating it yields CASSFLVGGVSGEQFF.

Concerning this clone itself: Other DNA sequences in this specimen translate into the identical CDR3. DNA of the CDR3: TGTGCCAGCTCACAAGACAGGGGTAATTCACCCCTCCACTTT. Residues: CASSQDRGNSPLHF. V gene TRBV18 combines with J gene TRBJ1-6, with TRBD1 identical over 8 bases. This CDR3 has 14 amino acids. V gave up 4 bases and J gave up 6 bases; unmatched junction bases: 2. Germline CDR1 reads KGHSH; CDR2 reads LQKENI.